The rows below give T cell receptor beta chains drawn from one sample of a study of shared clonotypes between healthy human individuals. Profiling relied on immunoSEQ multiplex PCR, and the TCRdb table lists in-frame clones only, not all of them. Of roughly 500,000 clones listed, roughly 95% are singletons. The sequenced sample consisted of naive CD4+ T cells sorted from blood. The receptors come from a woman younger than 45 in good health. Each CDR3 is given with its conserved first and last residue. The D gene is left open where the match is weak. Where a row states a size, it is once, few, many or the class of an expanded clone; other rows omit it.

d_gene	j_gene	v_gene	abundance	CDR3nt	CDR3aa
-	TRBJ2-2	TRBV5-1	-	TGCGCCAGCAGCTTGGTTGCAGGGCTGGGGACCGGGGAGCTGTTTTTT	CASSLVAGLGTGELFF
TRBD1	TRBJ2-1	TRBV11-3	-	TGTGCCAGCAGCCCACAAACAGGGGTCTCCTACAATGAGCAGTTCTTC	CASSPQTGVSYNEQFF
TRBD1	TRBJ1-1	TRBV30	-	TGTGCCTGGAGTACAAGACAGGGGAACACTGAAGCTTTCTTT	CAWSTRQGNTEAFF
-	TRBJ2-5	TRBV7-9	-	TGTGCCAGCAGCCAAATATTGGAGACCCAGTACTTC	CASSQILETQYF
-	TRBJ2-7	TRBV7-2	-	TGTGCCAGCAGTCTTAGTCCTCGGGGGACCCACCGGGAGCAGTACTTC	CASSLSPRGTHREQYF
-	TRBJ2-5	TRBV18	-	TGTGCCAGCTCACCCTCCGGAGAAGAGACCCAGTACTTC	CASSPSGEETQYF
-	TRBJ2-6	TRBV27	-	TGTGCCAGCAGTTTATCCCAAGGCACAGGGCTGCGGTCTGGGGCCAACGTCCTGACTTTC	CASSLSQGTGLRSGANVLTF
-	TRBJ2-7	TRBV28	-	TGTGCCAGCAGTTTTTGGATTAGCGGCTCCTACGAGCAGTACTTC	CASSFWISGSYEQYF
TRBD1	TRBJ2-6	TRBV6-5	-	TGTGCCACCCAGGGGGAGTATCCTGGGGCCAACGTCCTGACTTTC	CATQGEYPGANVLTF
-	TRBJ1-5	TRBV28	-	TGTGCCAGCAGTTTGTCGGGGGGTGATCAGCCCCAGCATTTT	CASSLSGGDQPQHF
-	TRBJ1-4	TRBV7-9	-	TGTGCCAGCAGCCCCCGTTCGTTTGCAACTAATGAAAAACTGTTTTTT	CASSPRSFATNEKLFF
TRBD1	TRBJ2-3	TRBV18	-	TGTGCCAGCTCACCCGGACAGGCTAGCACAGATACGCAGTATTTT	CASSPGQASTDTQYF
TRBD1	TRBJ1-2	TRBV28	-	TGTGCCAGCAGTCGGTGGTGGGCTGGGACAGGGAACTATGGCTACACCTTC	CASSRWWAGTGNYGYTF
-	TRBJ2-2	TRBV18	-	TGTGCCAGCTCACCACCTGATTTCCCGAACACCGGGGAGCTGTTTTTT	CASSPPDFPNTGELFF
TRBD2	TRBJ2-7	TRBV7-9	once	TGTGCCAGCAGCCGGACTAGCGGGAGGTTACACGAGCAGTACTTC	CASSRTSGRLHEQYF
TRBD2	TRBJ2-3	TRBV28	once	TGTGCCAGCAGTGACACTAGCTCCCGGGAGGCCCCCCCCAATACGCAGTATTTT	CASSDTSSREAPPNTQYF
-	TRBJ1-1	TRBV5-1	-	TGCGCCAGCAGCTCTCCGGGAGACACTGAAGCTTTCTTT	CASSSPGDTEAFF
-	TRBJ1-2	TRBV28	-	TGTGCCAGCAGTTTCAACAGGGCTGTCGAAGGCTACACCTTC	CASSFNRAVEGYTF
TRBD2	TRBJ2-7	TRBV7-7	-	TGTGCCAGCAGCTTAGAGAGGCGACTAGCGGTTCAGAGCCCCTACGAGCAGTACTTC	CASSLERRLAVQSPYEQYF
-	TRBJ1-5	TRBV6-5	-	TGTGCCAGCAGCTCTCCGAGGGGCAATCAGCCCCAGCATTTT	CASSSPRGNQPQHF
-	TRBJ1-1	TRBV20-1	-	TGCAGTGCTAGAGGGCAATGGAAAGCTTTCTTT	CSARGQWKAFF
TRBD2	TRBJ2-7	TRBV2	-	TGTGCCAGCAGTCTGACTAGCGGAATCACCTACGAGCAGTACTTC	CASSLTSGITYEQYF
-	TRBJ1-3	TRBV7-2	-	TGTGCCAGCAGCTTTCAGGGGGGAAACACCATATATTTT	CASSFQGGNTIYF
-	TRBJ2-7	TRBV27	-	TGTGCCAGCAGCTGGGACGCCACGGTTCGCGAGCAGTACTTC	CASSWDATVREQYF
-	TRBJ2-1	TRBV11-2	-	TGTGCCAGCAGCTTAGTAGCGTTCAATGAGCAGTTCTTC	CASSLVAFNEQFF
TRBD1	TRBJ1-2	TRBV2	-	TGTGCCAGCAGTGGGGACAGAGACGTCTATGGCTACACCTTC	CASSGDRDVYGYTF